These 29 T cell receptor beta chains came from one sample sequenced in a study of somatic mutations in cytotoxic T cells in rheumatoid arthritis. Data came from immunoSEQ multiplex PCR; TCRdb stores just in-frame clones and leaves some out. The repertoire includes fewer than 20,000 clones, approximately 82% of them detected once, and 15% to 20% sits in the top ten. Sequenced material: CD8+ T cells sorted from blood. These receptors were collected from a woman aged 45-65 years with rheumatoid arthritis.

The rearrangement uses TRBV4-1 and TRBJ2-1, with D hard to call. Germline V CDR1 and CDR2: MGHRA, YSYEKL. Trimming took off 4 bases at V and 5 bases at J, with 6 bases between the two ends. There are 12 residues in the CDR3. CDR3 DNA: TGCGCCAGCAGCCTACCTCACAATGAGCAGTTCTTC. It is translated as CASSLPHNEQFF.

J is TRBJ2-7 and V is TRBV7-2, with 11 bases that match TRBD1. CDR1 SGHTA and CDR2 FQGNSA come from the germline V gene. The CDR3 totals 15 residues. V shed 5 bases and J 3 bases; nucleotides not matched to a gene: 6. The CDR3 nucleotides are TGTGCCAGCAGCGGTCGGACAGGGGGCCGCTACGAGCAGTACTTC. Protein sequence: CASSGRTGGRYEQYF.

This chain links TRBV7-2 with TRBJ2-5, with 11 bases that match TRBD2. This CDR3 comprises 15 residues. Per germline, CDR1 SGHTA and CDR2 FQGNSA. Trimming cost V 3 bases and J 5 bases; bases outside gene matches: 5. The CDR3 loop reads CASSLVAGGRETQYF. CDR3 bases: TGTGCCAGCAGCTTGGTAGCGGGGGGGCGGGAGACCCAGTACTTC.

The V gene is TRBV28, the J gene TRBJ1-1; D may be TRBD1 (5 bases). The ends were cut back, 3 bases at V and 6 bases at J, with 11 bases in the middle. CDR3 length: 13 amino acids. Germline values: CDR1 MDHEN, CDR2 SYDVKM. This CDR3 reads CASSLGEGSEAFF. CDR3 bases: TGTGCCAGCAGTTTGGGGGAGGGGTCTGAAGCTTTCTTT.

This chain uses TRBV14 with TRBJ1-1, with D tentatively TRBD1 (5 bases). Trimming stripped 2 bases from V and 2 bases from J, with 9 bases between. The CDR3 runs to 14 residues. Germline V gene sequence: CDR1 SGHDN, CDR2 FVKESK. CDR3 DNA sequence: TGTGCCAGCAGCCAATTGGGGGACAACACTGAAGCTTTCTTT. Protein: CASSQLGDNTEAFF.

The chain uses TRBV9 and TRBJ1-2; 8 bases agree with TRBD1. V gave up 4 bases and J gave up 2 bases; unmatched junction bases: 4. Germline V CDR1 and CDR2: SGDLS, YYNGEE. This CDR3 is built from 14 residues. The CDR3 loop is CASSPWTGNYGYTF. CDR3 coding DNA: TGTGCCAGCAGCCCGTGGACAGGGAACTATGGCTACACCTTC.

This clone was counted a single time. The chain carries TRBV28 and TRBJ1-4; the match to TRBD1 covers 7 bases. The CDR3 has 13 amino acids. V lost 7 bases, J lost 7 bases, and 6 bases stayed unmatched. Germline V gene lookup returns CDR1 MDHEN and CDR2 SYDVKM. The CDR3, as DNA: TGTGCCAGCAAGGGGCAGGGGGGTGAAAAACTGTTTTTT. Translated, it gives CASKGQGGEKLFF.

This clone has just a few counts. Here the CDR3 reads CATSRDRGSNEKLFF. CDR3 sequence (DNA): TGTGCCACCAGCAGAGACAGGGGGTCTAATGAAAAACTGTTTTTT. The rearrangement uses TRBV15 and TRBJ1-4, with 7 bases identical to TRBD1. The CDR3 consists of 15 residues. Germline V gene lookup returns CDR1 LNHNV and CDR2 YYDKDF (reference sequence). J was trimmed by 3 bases and V by 0 bases; bases with no gene match: 1.

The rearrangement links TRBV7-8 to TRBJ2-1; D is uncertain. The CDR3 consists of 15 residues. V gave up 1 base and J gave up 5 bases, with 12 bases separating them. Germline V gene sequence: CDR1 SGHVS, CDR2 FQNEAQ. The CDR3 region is CASSLDSLGHNEQFF. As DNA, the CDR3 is TGTGCCAGCAGCTTAGACTCCCTTGGTCACAATGAGCAGTTCTTC.

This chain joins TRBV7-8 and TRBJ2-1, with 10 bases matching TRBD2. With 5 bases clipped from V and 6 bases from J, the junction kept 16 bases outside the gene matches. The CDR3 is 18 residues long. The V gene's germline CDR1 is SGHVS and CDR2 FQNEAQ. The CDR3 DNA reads TGTGCCAGCAGCCGCAGCGGGAGGGCCGAGTTAGTGAGCAATGAGCAGTTCTTC. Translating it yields CASSRSGRAELVSNEQFF.

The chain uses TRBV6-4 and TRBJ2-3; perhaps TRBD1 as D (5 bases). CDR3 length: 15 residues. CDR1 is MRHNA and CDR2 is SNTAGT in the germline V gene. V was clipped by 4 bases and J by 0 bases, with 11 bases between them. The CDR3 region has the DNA TGTGCCAGCAGTGCATGGGGCTACAGCACAGATACGCAGTATTTT. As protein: CASSAWGYSTDTQYF.

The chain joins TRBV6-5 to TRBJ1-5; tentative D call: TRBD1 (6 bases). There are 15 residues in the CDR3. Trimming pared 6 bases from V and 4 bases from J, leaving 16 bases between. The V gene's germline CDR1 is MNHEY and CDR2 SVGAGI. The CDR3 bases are TGTGCCAGCAGCCTAAACCGGGACACAAATCAGCCCCAGCATTTT. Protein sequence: CASSLNRDTNQPQHF.

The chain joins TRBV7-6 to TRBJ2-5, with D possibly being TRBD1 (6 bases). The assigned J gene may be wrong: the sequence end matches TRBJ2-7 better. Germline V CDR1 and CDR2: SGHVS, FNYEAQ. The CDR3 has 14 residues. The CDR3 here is CASSYDRSSYEQYF. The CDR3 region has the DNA TGTGCCAGCAGCTACGACAGGAGCTCCTACGAGCAGTACTTC.

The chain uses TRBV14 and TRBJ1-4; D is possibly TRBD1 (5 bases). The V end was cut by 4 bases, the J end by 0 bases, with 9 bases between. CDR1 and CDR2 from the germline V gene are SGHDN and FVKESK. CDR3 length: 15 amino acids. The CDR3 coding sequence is TGTGCCAGCAGCCGGGACGGGGCAACTAATGAAAAACTGTTTTTT. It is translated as CASSRDGATNEKLFF.

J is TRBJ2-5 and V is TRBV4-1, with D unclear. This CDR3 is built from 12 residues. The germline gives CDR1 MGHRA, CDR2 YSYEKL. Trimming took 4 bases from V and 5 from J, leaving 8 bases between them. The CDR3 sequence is CASSPNMETQYF. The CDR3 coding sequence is TGCGCCAGCAGCCCCAACATGGAGACCCAGTACTTC.

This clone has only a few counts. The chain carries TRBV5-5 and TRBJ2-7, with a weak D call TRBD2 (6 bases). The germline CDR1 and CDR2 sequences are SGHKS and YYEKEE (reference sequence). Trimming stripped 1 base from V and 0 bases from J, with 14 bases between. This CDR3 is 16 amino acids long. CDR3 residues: CASSLSRGLSSYEQYF. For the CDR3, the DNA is TGTGCCAGCAGCTTGAGTCGGGGGTTAAGCTCCTACGAGCAGTACTTC. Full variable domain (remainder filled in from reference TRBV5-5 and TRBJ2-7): DAGVTQSPTHLIKTRGQQVTLRCSPISGHKSVSWYQQVLGQGPQFIFQYYEKEERGRGNFPDRFSARQFPNYSSELNVNALLLGDSALYLCASSLSRGLSSYEQYFGPGTRLTVT.

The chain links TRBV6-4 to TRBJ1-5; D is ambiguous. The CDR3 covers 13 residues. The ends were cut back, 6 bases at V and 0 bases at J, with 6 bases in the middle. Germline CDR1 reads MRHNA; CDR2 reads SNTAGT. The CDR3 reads CASSPYSNQPQHF. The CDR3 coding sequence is TGTGCCAGCAGCCCTTATAGCAATCAGCCCCAGCATTTT.

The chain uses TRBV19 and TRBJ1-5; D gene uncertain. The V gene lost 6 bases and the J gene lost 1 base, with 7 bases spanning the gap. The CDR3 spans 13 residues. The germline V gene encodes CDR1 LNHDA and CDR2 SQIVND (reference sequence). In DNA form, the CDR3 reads TGTGCCAGTAGGTCGGAGAGCAATCAGCCCCAGCATTTT. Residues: CASRSESNQPQHF.

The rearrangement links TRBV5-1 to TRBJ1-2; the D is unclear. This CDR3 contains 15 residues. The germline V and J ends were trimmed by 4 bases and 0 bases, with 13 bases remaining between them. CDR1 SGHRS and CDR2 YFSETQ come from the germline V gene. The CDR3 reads CASSLGPPANYGYTF. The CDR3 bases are TGCGCCAGCAGCCTCGGACCTCCTGCTAACTATGGCTACACCTTC.

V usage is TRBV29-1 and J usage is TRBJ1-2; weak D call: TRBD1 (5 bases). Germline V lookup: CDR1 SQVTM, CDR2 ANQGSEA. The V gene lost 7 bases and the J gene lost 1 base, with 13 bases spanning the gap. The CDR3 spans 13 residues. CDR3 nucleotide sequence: TGCAGCGCCCGACAGAGGGGTAACTATGGCTACACCTTC. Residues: CSARQRGNYGYTF.

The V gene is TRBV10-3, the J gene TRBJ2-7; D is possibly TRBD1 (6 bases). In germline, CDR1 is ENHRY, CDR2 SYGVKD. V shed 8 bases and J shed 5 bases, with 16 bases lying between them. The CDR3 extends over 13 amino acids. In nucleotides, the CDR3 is TGTGCCATCGTCCAAAACAGGGCCCACGAGCAGTACTTC. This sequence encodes CAIVQNRAHEQYF.

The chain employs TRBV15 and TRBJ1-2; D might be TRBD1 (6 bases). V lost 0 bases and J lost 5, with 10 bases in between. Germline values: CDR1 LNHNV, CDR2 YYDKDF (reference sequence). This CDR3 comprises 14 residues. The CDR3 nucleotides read TGTGCCACCAGCAGAGATACAGGGTTGTATGGCTACACCTTC. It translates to CATSRDTGLYGYTF. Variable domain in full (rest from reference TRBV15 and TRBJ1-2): DAMVIQNPRYQVTQFGKPVTLSCSQTLNHNVMYWYQQKSSQAPKLLFHYYDKDFNNEADTPDNFQSRRPNTSFCFLDIRSPGLGDTAMYLCATSRDTGLYGYTFGSGTRLTVV.

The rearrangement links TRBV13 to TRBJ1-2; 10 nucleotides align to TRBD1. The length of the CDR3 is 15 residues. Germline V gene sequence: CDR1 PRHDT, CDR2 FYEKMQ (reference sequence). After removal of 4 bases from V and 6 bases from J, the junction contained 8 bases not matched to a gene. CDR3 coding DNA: TGTGCCAGCAGCTGGCGGGGACAGGGGAGTGATGGCTACACCTTC. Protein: CASSWRGQGSDGYTF. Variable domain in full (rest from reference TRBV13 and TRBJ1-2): AAGVIQSPRHLIKEKRETATLKCYPIPRHDTVYWYQQGPGQDPQFLISFYEKMQSDKGSIPDRFSAQQFSDYHSELNMSSLELGDSALYFCASSWRGQGSDGYTFGSGTRLTVV.

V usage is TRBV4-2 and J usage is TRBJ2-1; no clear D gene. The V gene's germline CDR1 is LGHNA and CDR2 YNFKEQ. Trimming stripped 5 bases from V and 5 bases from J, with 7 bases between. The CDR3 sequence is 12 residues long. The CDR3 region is CASSLRDNEQFF. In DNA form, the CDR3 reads TGTGCCAGCAGCTTAAGAGACAATGAGCAGTTCTTC.

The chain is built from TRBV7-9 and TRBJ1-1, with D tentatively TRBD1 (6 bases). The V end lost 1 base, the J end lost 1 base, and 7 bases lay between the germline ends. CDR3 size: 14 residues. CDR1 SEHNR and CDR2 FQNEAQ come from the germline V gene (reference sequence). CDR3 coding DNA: TGTGCCAGCAGCTTAGGGACAGAGAACACTGAAGCTTTCTTT. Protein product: CASSLGTENTEAFF.

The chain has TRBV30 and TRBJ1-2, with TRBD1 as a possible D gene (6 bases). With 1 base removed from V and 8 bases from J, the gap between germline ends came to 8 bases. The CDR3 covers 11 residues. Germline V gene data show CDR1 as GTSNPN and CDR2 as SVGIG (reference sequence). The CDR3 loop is CAWSGGLGYTF. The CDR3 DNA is TGTGCCTGGAGTGGGGGGCTAGGCTACACCTTC. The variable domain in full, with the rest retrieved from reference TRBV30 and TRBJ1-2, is SQTIHQWPATLVQPVGSPLSLECTVEGTSNPNLYWYRQAAGRGLQLLFYSVGIGQISSEVPQNLSASRPQDRQFILSSKKLLLSDSGFYLCAWSGGLGYTFGSGTRLTVV.

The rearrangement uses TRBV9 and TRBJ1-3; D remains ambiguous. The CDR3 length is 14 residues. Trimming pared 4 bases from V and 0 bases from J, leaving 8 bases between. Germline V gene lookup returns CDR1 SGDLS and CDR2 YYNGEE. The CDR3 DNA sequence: TGTGCCAGCAGCTCCGCTCTCTCTGGAAACACCATATATTTT. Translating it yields CASSSALSGNTIYF.

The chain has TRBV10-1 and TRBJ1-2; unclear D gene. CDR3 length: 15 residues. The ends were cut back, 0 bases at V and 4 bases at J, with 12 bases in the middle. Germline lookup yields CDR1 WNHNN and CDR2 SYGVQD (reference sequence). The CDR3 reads CASSESRTASYGYTF. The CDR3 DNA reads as TGCGCCAGCAGTGAGTCTAGGACGGCCTCCTATGGCTACACCTTC.

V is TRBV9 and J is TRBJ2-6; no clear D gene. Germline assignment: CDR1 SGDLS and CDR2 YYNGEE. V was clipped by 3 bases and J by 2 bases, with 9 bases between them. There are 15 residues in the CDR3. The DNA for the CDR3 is TGTGCCAGCAGCGACGCCTTTGCTGGGGCCAACGTCCTGACTTTC. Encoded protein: CASSDAFAGANVLTF.